This T cell receptor beta chain was retrieved from a study of CXCR3-negative and CXCR3-positive naive CD8 T cells. At the level of the study: The libraries together contributed about 130 million TRB reads, each supplying about 1.5 +/- 0.3 million. Study-wide results and limits: Against CXCR3-negative naive cells, CXCR3-positive naive cells showed more hydrophobic TRB CDR3s. Whereas memory cells differed, naive CXCR3-negative and CXCR3-positive cells shared similar TRBV-TRBJ usage. TRB CDR3 properties were used to infer TCR strength, and surface CD5 was comparable between naive subsets.

As for this clonotype: Its target is not known.

The TRB libraries of cDNA were built by UMI-labeled 5' RACE. TCRdb reanalyzed the 5' RACE reads, giving one entry per CDR3 protein sequence and no DNA. The table gives around 140,000 distinct CDR3 sequences; the top ten clones make up 0.4% to 0.45% of it. Sequenced input: naive CXCR3+ CD8+ T cells from blood. The subset: CD45RO-CCR7+CD27+CD95- naive CD8+ T cells expressing CXCR3 (TNR3+). The TCR comes from a human donor in good health. Some clones in this sample may be carry-over from other donors' samples.

CDR3 amino acids: CASSPLEGTYEQYF. The rearrangement links TRBV7-9 to TRBJ2-7; TCRdb's D gene call, TRBD1, goes unchecked for lack of DNA. Germline V gives CDR1 SEHNR, CDR2 FQNEAQ (reference sequence). The CDR3 loop spans 14 amino acids.